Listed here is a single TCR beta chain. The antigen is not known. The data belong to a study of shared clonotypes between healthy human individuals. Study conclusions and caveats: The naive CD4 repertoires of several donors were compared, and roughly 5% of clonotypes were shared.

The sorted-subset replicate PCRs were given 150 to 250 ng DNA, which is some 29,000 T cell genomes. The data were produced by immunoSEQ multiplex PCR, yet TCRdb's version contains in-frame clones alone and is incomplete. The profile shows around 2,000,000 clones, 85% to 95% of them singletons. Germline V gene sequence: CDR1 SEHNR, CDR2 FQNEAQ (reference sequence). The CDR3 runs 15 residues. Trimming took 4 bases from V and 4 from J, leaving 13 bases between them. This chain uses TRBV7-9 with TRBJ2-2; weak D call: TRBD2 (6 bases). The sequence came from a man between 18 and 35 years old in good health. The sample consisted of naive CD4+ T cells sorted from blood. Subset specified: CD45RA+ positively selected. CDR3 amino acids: CASSSLAKITGELFF. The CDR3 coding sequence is TGTGCCAGCAGCTCCCTAGCGAAGATCACCGGGGAGCTGTTTTTT.